The 26 T cell receptor beta chains in this list originate from one sample, sequenced in a study of identical twins. Via MiXCR, TCRdb re-called the 5' RACE reads, giving one row per CDR3 protein. This sample has approximately 260,000 distinct CDR3 sequences; about 8% occur once, and the top ten carry approximately 3%. These data are also associated with another study on yellow fever vaccine responses in identical twins.

Input material: CD8+ T cells sorted from blood. These receptors were collected from a woman between 18 and 29 years old in good health.

In its sample, this clonotype was seen many times. The genes are TRBV29-1 and TRBJ2-5; D is unclear. Germline CDR1 and CDR2: SQVTM and ANQGSEA. V lost 5 bases and J 10 bases, leaving 14 bases between the germline ends. The CDR3 runs to 11 residues. CDR3 in amino acids: CSVSPWGIQYF. The CDR3 nucleotides are TGCAGCGTTTCCCCTTGGGGTATCCAGTACTTC.

This chain links TRBV4-3 with TRBJ2-1; 8 nucleotides align to TRBD2. The CDR3 has 16 amino acids. J was trimmed by 5 bases and V by 4 bases; bases with no gene match: 10. The germline V gene encodes CDR1 LGHNA and CDR2 YSLEER. CDR3: CASSREPGLVDNEQFF. The CDR3 DNA sequence: TGCGCCAGCAGCCGGGAACCGGGACTAGTGGACAATGAGCAGTTCTTC.

Only a few counts were recorded for this clonotype. The chain couples TRBV4-3 to TRBJ2-1; D is unclear. Germline assignment: CDR1 LGHNA and CDR2 YSLEER. Between the trimmed V and J ends, which lost 1 base and 9 bases, there was a span of 10 bases. The length of the CDR3 is 13 residues. This chain's CDR3 is CASSQALDPEQFF. The CDR3 DNA reads TGCGCCAGCAGCCAAGCCTTAGACCCTGAGCAGTTCTTC.

This clonotype turned up a few times. This chain connects TRBV12-3 or TRBV12-4 to TRBJ2-2; no definite D call. This CDR3 region has 12 residues. V lost 7 bases, J lost 1 base, and 4 bases lay in between. The DNA of the CDR3 is TGTGCCAGCACACAGAACACCGGGGAGCTGTTTTTT. This codes for CASTQNTGELFF.

The V call is TRBV7-9, the J call TRBJ2-7; D not certain. The germline gives CDR1 SEHNR, CDR2 FQNEAQ (reference sequence). This CDR3 region has 12 residues. V shed 5 bases and J shed 7 bases, with 12 bases lying between them. Written as DNA, the CDR3 is TGTGCCAGCAGCCTACCAACTGAAGAGCAGTACTTC. Translated, it gives CASSLPTEEQYF.

The J gene is TRBJ2-3, the V gene TRBV4-3; 10 positions agree with TRBD2. Germline V gene data show CDR1 as LGHNA and CDR2 as YSLEER. V shed 0 bases and J 4 bases; nucleotides not matched to a gene: 4. This CDR3 has 16 residues. The CDR3 DNA reads as TGCGCCAGCAGCCAAGAGCGGCTAGCGGGAGCAGATACGCAGTATTTT. Its protein product is CASSQERLAGADTQYF.

This chain uses TRBV14 with TRBJ1-1; D gene uncertain. V gave up 3 bases and J gave up 1 base, with 15 bases separating them. Looked up from germline, CDR1 is SGHDN and CDR2 is FVKESK. This CDR3 spans 16 amino acids. The CDR3 DNA is TGTGCCAGCAGCCAGGCATTCGGGAATGGGAACACTGAAGCTTTCTTT. Amino acids: CASSQAFGNGNTEAFF.

This chain links TRBV6-1 with TRBJ2-7; D could derive from TRBD1 or TRBD2 (5 bases each). The germline V and J ends were trimmed by 6 bases and 2 bases, with 11 bases remaining between them. The germline CDR1 and CDR2 sequences are MNHNS and SASEGT. CDR3 length: 13 amino acids. CDR3 amino acids: CASRRDAAYEQYF. CDR3 DNA sequence: TGTGCCAGCAGAAGGGACGCCGCCTACGAGCAGTACTTC.

This clonotype turned up a few times. At one boundary the junction diverges from the germline segment, which might be a read error. This chain uses TRBV29-1 with TRBJ2-7, with D maybe TRBD1 (6 bases). This CDR3 comprises 11 residues. Germline V CDR1 and CDR2: SQVTM, ANQGSEA. The CDR3 coding sequence is TGCAGCGTTACAGGGTACTACGAGAAGTACTTC. Residues: CSVTGYYEKYF.

This clonotype was counted between two and nine times. V is TRBV27 and J is TRBJ2-7, with 8 nucleotides matching TRBD1. The CDR3 runs 15 residues. Germline values: CDR1 MNHEY, CDR2 SMNVEV (reference sequence). Unmatched junction bases numbered 7, after V lost 6 bases and J lost 0 bases. This chain's CDR3 is CASSMTGEGSYEQYF. The CDR3 region has the DNA TGTGCCAGCAGCATGACAGGGGAAGGCTCCTACGAGCAGTACTTC.

This clonotype was counted only a few times. No conserved phenylalanine or tryptophan ends this CDR3, so it is likely a read error. The DNA is left out, because the CDR3 cannot be placed on it with certainty; the CDR3 is given as TCRdb lists it. This chain links TRBV21-1 with TRBJ2-1. TRBV21-1 is a pseudogene segment. 9 amino acids form the CDR3, both terminal residues included. This chain's CDR3 is CASSKKYRA.

This clonotype was detected a few times. V and J are TRBV2 and TRBJ2-2; 10 positions match TRBD1. The germline V gene encodes CDR1 SNHLY and CDR2 FYNNEI. This CDR3 comprises 15 residues. Trimming cost V 9 bases and J 2 bases; bases outside gene matches: 6. The CDR3 DNA reads as TGTGCCAGTCTGACGACAGGGGGCAACACCGGGGAGCTGTTTTTT. Translating gives CASLTTGGNTGELFF.

The table lists this clonotype with a few counts. The chain carries TRBV27 and TRBJ2-7, with D perhaps assigned TRBD1 or TRBD2 (5 bases each). V lost 2 bases to trimming and J lost 2 bases, with 13 bases between them. Germline CDR1 is MNHEY and CDR2 is SMNVEV (reference sequence). The CDR3 sequence is 15 residues long. CDR3 DNA: TGTGCCAGCAGTTTACGAGGGGCCCCCACCTACGAGCAGTACTTC. Its translation is CASSLRGAPTYEQYF.

The sample holds a few counts of this clonotype. The CDR3 region is CASSIGGLSNQPQHF. The CDR3 DNA follows: TGTGCCAGTAGTATAGGCGGACTTAGCAATCAGCCCCAGCATTTT. The chain joins TRBV19 to TRBJ1-5; D is unclear. Per germline, CDR1 LNHDA and CDR2 SQIVND (reference sequence). There are 15 residues in the CDR3. Between the trimmed V and J ends, which lost 1 base and 0 bases, there was a span of 7 bases.

This clonotype occurred a few times. The chain uses TRBV5-1 and TRBJ2-1; 9 positions match TRBD1. This CDR3 is 19 amino acids long. CDR1 is SGHRS and CDR2 is YFSETQ in the germline V gene. V was pared by 0 bases and J by 4 bases, with 14 bases of the junction left unmatched. This CDR3 is CASSLGTNRDRARYNEQFF. The DNA of the CDR3 is TGCGCCAGCAGCTTGGGGACGAACCGGGACAGGGCTAGGTACAATGAGCAGTTCTTC.

With regard to this clonotype: Given a much more abundant clone one base away, this may be a read error. V gene TRBV12-3 or TRBV12-4 combines with J gene TRBJ2-1; maybe TRBD1 (6 bases). CDR3 size: 14 residues. V lost 8 bases to trimming and J lost 3 bases, with 14 bases between them. The CDR3 bases are TGTGCCAGCGGTGCAGGGGAGAGCTACAATGAGCAGTTCTTC. Protein: CASGAGESYNEQFF.

This clonotype was recorded many times. The chain links TRBV20-1 to TRBJ2-7; no clear D. The CDR3 is 13 residues long. V was shortened by 1 base and J by 4 bases, with 11 bases between the two germline ends. Germline V gives CDR1 DFQATT, CDR2 SNEGSKA (reference sequence). The CDR3: CSARGREEYEQYF. CDR3 bases: TGCAGTGCTAGAGGGAGAGAAGAATACGAGCAGTACTTC.

This clonotype was observed a handful of times. The chain combines TRBV21-1 with TRBJ2-7; the tabulated D call, TRBD1, remains unverified against the DNA. TRBV21-1 has pseudogene status. CDR3 size: 12 residues. The CDR3 region is CAGRGCPYEQYF. CDR3 in DNA: TGTGCCGGACGGGGCTGTCCCTACGAGCAGTACTTC.

The rearrangement uses TRBV6-2 or TRBV6-3 and TRBJ2-1, with TRBD2 matching over 11 bases. Germline CDR1 is MNHEY and CDR2 is SVGEGT. The CDR3 sequence is 19 residues long. V gave up 0 bases and J gave up 3 bases; unmatched junction bases: 10. The CDR3 nucleotides read TGTGCCAGCAGTTACTCTCTGACTAGCGGGGAGGAAATCTACAATGAGCAGTTCTTC. Translation: CASSYSLTSGEEIYNEQFF.

The chain's CDR3 is CASSLAGGAAYGYTF. CDR3 sequence (DNA): TGTGCCAGCAGCTTAGCGGGGGGAGCAGCCTATGGCTACACCTTC. V is TRBV7-6 and J is TRBJ1-2, with D possibly being TRBD1 (5 bases). V gave up 0 bases and J gave up 4 bases, with 12 bases separating them. The CDR3 is made up of 15 amino acids. Germline V gene data show CDR1 as SGHVS and CDR2 as FNYEAQ.

The chain has TRBV10-3 and TRBJ2-7; maybe TRBD1 (6 bases). CDR3 length equals 13 residues. V was pared by 8 bases and J by 0 bases, with 11 bases between. Germline CDR1 and CDR2: ENHRY and SYGVKD. CDR3 nucleotide sequence: TGTGCCATCGGGGGACACCTCTCCTACGAGCAGTACTTC. Its protein is CAIGGHLSYEQYF.

This clonotype was counted at least ten times. The chain links TRBV12-3 or TRBV12-4 to TRBJ2-7; 7 bases line up with TRBD2. This CDR3 region has 16 residues. After removal of 8 bases from V and 4 bases from J, the junction contained 17 bases not matched to a gene. Written as DNA, the CDR3 is TGTGCCAGCGCCCTCGCAGCGGGAAGGGATATTTACGAGCAGTACTTC. Translated, it gives CASALAAGRDIYEQYF.

This clonotype has ten or more counts. The V call is TRBV29-1, the J call TRBJ2-5, with TRBD1 as a possible D gene (5 bases). Trimming took 1 base from V and 0 from J, leaving 21 bases between them. Germline CDR1 is SQVTM and CDR2 is ANQGSEA. This CDR3 contains 18 residues. The CDR3 DNA follows: TGCAGCGTTGAAGTATGGGTGGGGCGCAGGCCGTACCAAGAGACCCAGTACTTC. Protein product: CSVEVWVGRRPYQETQYF. The full variable domain, in which reference TRBV29-1 and TRBJ2-5 provide the parts outside the CDR3, is SAVISQKPSRDICQRGTSLTIQCQVDSQVTMMFWYRQQPGQSLTLIATANQGSEATYESGFVIDKFPISRPNLTFSTLTVSNMSPEDSSIYLCSVEVWVGRRPYQETQYFGPGTRLLVL.

In this sample, this clonotype turned up many times. The CDR3 DNA reads TGTGCCAGCAGTGACTCGATGGGCGGCTACAATGAGCAGTTCTTC. Its translation is CASSDSMGGYNEQFF. The chain combines TRBV6-4 with TRBJ2-1; D not certain. V was shortened by 0 bases and J by 3 bases, with 9 bases between the two germline ends. Germline CDR1 and CDR2: MRHNA and SNTAGT. The CDR3 consists of 15 residues.

This clonotype has a count of ten or more. The J gene is TRBJ2-1, the V gene TRBV12-3 or TRBV12-4; D gene unclear. The CDR3 runs to 11 residues. V lost 2 bases and J 10 bases, leaving 6 bases between the germline ends. The chain's CDR3 is CASSLSPEQFF. CDR3 nucleotide sequence: TGTGCCAGCAGTTTATCACCAGAGCAGTTCTTC.

Only a few counts were recorded for this clonotype. V is TRBV29-1 and J is TRBJ2-2; 13 nucleotides match TRBD2. Germline V gene data show CDR1 as SQVTM and CDR2 as ANQGSEA. The CDR3 extends over 17 amino acids. The V segment lost 7 bases and the J segment 1 base; nucleotides outside the gene matches: 9. CDR3 sequence: CSAIKTSGGGNTGELFF. The CDR3 region has the DNA TGCAGCGCCATCAAAACTAGCGGGGGGGGGAACACCGGGGAGCTGTTTTTT.